The clone carrying this T cell receptor (beta chain) was observed many times. This sample was included in a study of Graves' ophthalmopathy and Graves' hyperthyroidism. After removal of 2 bases from V and 3 bases from J, the junction contained 6 bases not matched to a gene. The germline gives CDR1 LNHNV, CDR2 YYDKDF (reference sequence). The CDR3 is 15 residues long. The TCR beta CDR3 regions underwent amplification from RNA transcripts. Second-round multiplex PCR followed a first-round RT-PCR using HTBI primers. TCRdb ran MiXCR on the multiplex PCR reads and lists one entry per CDR3 protein. The sample carries 340,000 or so distinct CDR3 sequences, under 20% recorded once. Exclusion applied to patients with other autoimmune diseases, uncontrolled infections, pregnancy or lactation. Clinicians made diagnoses from clinical symptoms, serum thyroxine, TRAb, thyroid ultrasound and orbital computed tomography.

This receptor was obtained from an adult man with Graves' ophthalmopathy. The source material was peripheral blood. The rearrangement joins TRBV15 to TRBJ1-2; 7 bases line up with TRBD1. Here the CDR3 DNA reads TGTGCCACCAGCAGAACCGGGACAGATTACTATGGCTACACCTTC. It is translated as CATSRTGTDYYGYTF. Full variable domain (outside the CDR3, taken from reference TRBV15 and TRBJ1-2): DAMVIQNPRYQVTQFGKPVTLSCSQTLNHNVMYWYQQKSSQAPKLLFHYYDKDFNNEADTPDNFQSRRPNTSFCFLDIRSPGLGDTAMYLCATSRTGTDYYGYTFGSGTRLTVV.